The 10 T cell receptor beta chains reported below all come from one sample, sequenced in a study of T cell responses to AZD1222 COVID-19 vaccine (dated by TCRdb to the early 2020s). Preparation of the library involved the immunoSEQ multiplex PCR assay. Entries here come from immuneACCESS through TCRdb and include only in-frame sequences with V and J called. Some clones fail to appear in such tables; in the studies checked, an unresolved V gene covers under half of the shortfall, and the cause of the remainder is unknown. Across this sample there are 150,000 to 200,000 clones, with roughly 90% seen only once. 2.6% of the sample is in the top ten clones. The time point label, as the study defines it: baseline before first vaccination. The specimen was peripheral blood, collected on day 0 of AZD1222 vaccination. The source of these receptors is an adult in good health.

The rearrangement uses TRBV6-5 and TRBJ2-3; D is ambiguous. This CDR3 has 12 residues. Deletions cut 6 bases from V and 6 bases from J, with 10 bases between. CDR1 and CDR2 (germline): MNHEY, SVGAGI. The DNA for the CDR3 is TGTGCCAGCAGGGATCAATGGGATACGCAGTATTTT. Its protein product is CASRDQWDTQYF.

The V gene is TRBV6-5, the J gene TRBJ1-6; unclear D gene. The CDR3 has 15 amino acids. Trimming took 2 bases from V and 5 from J, leaving 10 bases between them. Germline V gene lookup returns CDR1 MNHEY and CDR2 SVGAGI. CDR3 sequence: CASSYVVSNNSPLHF. For the CDR3, the DNA is TGTGCCAGCAGTTACGTAGTGTCCAATAATTCACCCCTCCACTTT.

This rearrangement joins TRBV10-1 to TRBJ1-2, with D perhaps matching TRBD1 (5 bases). V was cut by 4 bases and J by 7 bases, with 13 bases left in between. The CDR3 has 13 residues. CDR1 and CDR2 from the germline V gene are WNHNN and SYGVQD (reference sequence). CDR3 in DNA: TGCGCCAGCAGTGTGGACACCCAAGTTGGCTACACCTTC. Translated, it gives CASSVDTQVGYTF.

This rearrangement joins TRBV6-4 to TRBJ2-5; D unresolved. The CDR3 runs 10 residues. Germline V gives CDR1 MRHNA, CDR2 SNTAGT. V lost 8 bases, J lost 4 bases, and 5 bases lay in between. The CDR3 bases are TGTGCCAGCGGCGTAGAGACCCAGTACTTC. Its translation: CASGVETQYF.

The chain is built from TRBV2 and TRBJ2-3, with 10 bases identical to TRBD2. Per germline, CDR1 SNHLY and CDR2 FYNNEI. The CDR3 has 14 amino acids. The V and J ends lost 7 bases and 1 base, in that order; junction bases with no gene match: 2. The CDR3 DNA is TGTGCCAGCAAAACTAGCGGGGGCACAGATACGCAGTATTTT. It codes for CASKTSGGTDTQYF.

About this clone: Other DNA sequences in the sample encode the same CDR3. This rearrangement joins TRBV7-2 to TRBJ2-7; D gene ambiguous. The CDR3 extends over 11 amino acids. Germline V gene sequence: CDR1 SGHTA, CDR2 FQGNSA. V was cut by 4 bases and J by 2 bases, with 3 bases left in between. CDR3 coding DNA: TGTGCCAGCAGCTCAACCTACGAGCAGTACTTC. It encodes CASSSTYEQYF. Complete variable domain (other parts from reference TRBV7-2 and TRBJ2-7): GAGVSQSPSNKVTEKGKDVELRCDPISGHTALYWYRQSLGQGLEFLIYFQGNSAPDKSGLPSDRFSAERTGGSVSTLTIQRTQQEDSAVYLCASSSTYEQYFGPGTRLTVT.

J is TRBJ2-3 and V is TRBV5-1; D unclear. This CDR3 region has 12 residues. The germline V gene has CDR1 SGHRS and CDR2 YFSETQ. Trimming took 0 bases from V and 3 from J, leaving 2 bases between them. The CDR3 loop reads CASSLETDTQYF. For the CDR3, the DNA is TGCGCCAGCAGCTTGGAAACAGATACGCAGTATTTT.

The gene calls are TRBV4-1 and TRBJ1-6, with a weak D call TRBD1 (5 bases). The ends were cut back, 4 bases at V and 7 bases at J, with 11 bases in the middle. This CDR3 is built from 14 residues. Per germline, CDR1 MGHRA and CDR2 YSYEKL. This CDR3 reads CASSPRVGNSPLHF. In DNA form, the CDR3 reads TGCGCCAGCAGCCCCAGGGTTGGAAATTCACCCCTCCACTTT.

This chain connects TRBV5-6 to TRBJ2-3; TRBD2 matches 9 bases. V lost 0 bases to trimming and J lost 4 bases; unmatched junction nucleotides: 3. The CDR3 extends over 15 amino acids. The germline gives CDR1 SGHDT, CDR2 YYEEEE. The CDR3 nucleotides are TGTGCCAGCAGCTTGGTGCGGGAGGGCCCAGATACGCAGTATTTT. Translating gives CASSLVREGPDTQYF.

The chain carries TRBV2 and TRBJ1-2; 7 positions match TRBD1. This CDR3 is 14 amino acids long. CDR1 and CDR2 from the germline V gene are SNHLY and FYNNEI. The trim removed 5 bases at V and 5 bases at J, leaving 8 bases unmatched. The CDR3 protein is CASSNYETGYGYTF. CDR3 nucleotides: TGTGCCAGCAGTAATTATGAGACAGGGTATGGCTACACCTTC.